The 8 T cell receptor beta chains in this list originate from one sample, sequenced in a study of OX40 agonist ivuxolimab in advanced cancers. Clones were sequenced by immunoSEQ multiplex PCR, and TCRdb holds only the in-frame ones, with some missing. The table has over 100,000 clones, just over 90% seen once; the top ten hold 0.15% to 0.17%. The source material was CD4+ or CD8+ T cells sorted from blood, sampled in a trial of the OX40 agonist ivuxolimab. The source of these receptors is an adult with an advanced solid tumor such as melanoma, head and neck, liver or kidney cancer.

In DNA, the CDR3 is TGTGCCAGTAGTCCAAGGCAAGGGGCACCGGGCAATGAGCAGTTCTTC. The encoded protein is CASSPRQGAPGNEQFF. The chain uses TRBV19 and TRBJ2-1; possibly TRBD1 for D (5 bases). With 5 bases removed from V and 6 bases from J, the gap between germline ends came to 20 bases. This CDR3 has 16 residues. Germline V gives CDR1 LNHDA, CDR2 SQIVND (reference sequence).

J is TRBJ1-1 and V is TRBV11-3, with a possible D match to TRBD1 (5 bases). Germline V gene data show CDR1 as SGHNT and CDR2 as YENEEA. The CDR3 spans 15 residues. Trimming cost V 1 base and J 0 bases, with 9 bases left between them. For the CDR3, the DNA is TGTGCCAGCAGCTTAGGGGCAGGGATGAACACTGAAGCTTTCTTT. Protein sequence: CASSLGAGMNTEAFF.

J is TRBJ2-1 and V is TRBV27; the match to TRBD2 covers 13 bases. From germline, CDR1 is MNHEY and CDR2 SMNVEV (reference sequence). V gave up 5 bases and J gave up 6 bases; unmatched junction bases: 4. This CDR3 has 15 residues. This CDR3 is CASSLTSGRGNEQFF. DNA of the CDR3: TGTGCCAGCAGTCTAACTAGCGGGAGGGGCAATGAGCAGTTCTTC.

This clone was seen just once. The CDR3 reads CASTTSGASNTGELFF. The DNA for the CDR3 is TGTGCCAGCACAACTAGCGGGGCGTCGAACACCGGGGAGCTGTTTTTT. This rearrangement joins TRBV28 to TRBJ2-2; the match to TRBD2 covers 10 bases. The germline V gene has CDR1 MDHEN and CDR2 SYDVKM. The CDR3 is 16 amino acids. V lost 7 bases to trimming and J lost 0 bases; unmatched junction nucleotides: 5.

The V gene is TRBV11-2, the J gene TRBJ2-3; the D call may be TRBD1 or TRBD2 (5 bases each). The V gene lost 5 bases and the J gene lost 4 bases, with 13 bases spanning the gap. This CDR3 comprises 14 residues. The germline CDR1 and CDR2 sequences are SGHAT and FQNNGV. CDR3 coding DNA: TGTGCCAGCAGCGGGTCTCGGGGCCCAGATACGCAGTATTTT. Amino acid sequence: CASSGSRGPDTQYF.

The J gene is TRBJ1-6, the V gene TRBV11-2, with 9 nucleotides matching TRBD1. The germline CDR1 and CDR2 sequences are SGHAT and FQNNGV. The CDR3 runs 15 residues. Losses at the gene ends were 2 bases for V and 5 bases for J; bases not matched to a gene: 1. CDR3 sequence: CASSLRTGDNSPLHF. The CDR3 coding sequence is TGTGCCAGCAGCTTAAGGACAGGGGATAATTCACCCCTCCACTTT.

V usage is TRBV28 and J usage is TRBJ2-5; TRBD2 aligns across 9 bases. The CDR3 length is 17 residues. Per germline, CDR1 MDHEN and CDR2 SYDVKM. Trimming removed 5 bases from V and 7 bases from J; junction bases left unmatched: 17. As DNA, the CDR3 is TGTGCCAGCAGTCCATCATCTGCGGGAGGGCCCGGTGGGACCCAGTACTTC. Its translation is CASSPSSAGGPGGTQYF.

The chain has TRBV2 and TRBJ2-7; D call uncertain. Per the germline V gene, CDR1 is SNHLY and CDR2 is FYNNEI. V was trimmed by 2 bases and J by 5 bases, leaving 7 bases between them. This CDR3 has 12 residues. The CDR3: CASSETSHEQYF. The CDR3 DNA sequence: TGTGCCAGCAGTGAAACTTCCCACGAGCAGTACTTC. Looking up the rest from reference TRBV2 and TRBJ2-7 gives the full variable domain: EPEVTQTPSHQVTQMGQEVILRCVPISNHLYFYWYRQILGQKVEFLVSFYNNEISEKSEIFDDQFSVERPDGSNFTLKIRSTKLEDSAMYFCASSETSHEQYFGPGTRLTVT.